The rows below give T cell receptor beta chains drawn from one sample of a study of glioma-infiltrating T cells after dendritic cell vaccination. The data were produced by immunoSEQ multiplex PCR, yet TCRdb's version contains in-frame clones alone and is incomplete. The sample carries about 36,000 clones, 70% to 85% recorded once. Material: blood, obtained before dendritic cell vaccination. These TCRs come from a human donor with glioblastoma. Both conserved end residues are part of each CDR3. D genes are given only for firm matches. Size tells how often a clone was seen (once, few, many) or the class of an expanded clone, and some rows leave it out.

D,V,size,J,CDR3,DNA
TRBD2,TRBV4-1,NA,TRBJ2-2,CASSQDVLAVTGELFF,TGCGCCAGCAGCCAAGATGTCCTAGCGGTCACCGGGGAGCTGTTTTTT
NA,TRBV11-2,NA,TRBJ1-5,CASSLDSQFEPQHF,TGTGCCAGCAGCTTAGATAGCCAGTTTGAGCCCCAGCATTTT
TRBD2,TRBV4-3,NA,TRBJ2-1,CASSQEVQRGGNGNEQFF,TGCGCCAGCAGCCAAGAGGTCCAGCGGGGGGGCAACGGGAATGAGCAGTTCTTC
TRBD2,TRBV19,NA,TRBJ2-2,CASSILAGVAGELFF,TGTGCCAGTAGTATACTAGCGGGGGTCGCCGGGGAGCTGTTTTTT
NA,TRBV14,NA,TRBJ2-7,CASSQVIRGSYEQYF,TGTGCCAGCAGCCAAGTGATCAGGGGATCCTACGAGCAGTACTTC
NA,TRBV4-2,NA,TRBJ2-1,CASSQDEGVIYNEQFF,TGTGCCAGCAGCCAAGACGAGGGGGTGATTTACAATGAGCAGTTCTTC
TRBD1,TRBV5-6,NA,TRBJ1-2,CASIPTGGNYGYTF,TGTGCCAGCATCCCGACAGGGGGCAACTATGGCTACACCTTC
TRBD2,TRBV29-1,NA,TRBJ2-1,CSAIAGGTYNEQFF,TGCAGCGCTATAGCGGGGGGCACCTACAATGAGCAGTTCTTC
TRBD1,TRBV25-1,NA,TRBJ2-5,CASSDLDRGEETQYF,TGTGCCAGCAGTGATTTGGACAGGGGCGAAGAGACCCAGTACTTC
NA,TRBV7-3,NA,TRBJ2-1,CASAQLGGNNEQFF,TGTGCCAGCGCCCAGCTAGGGGGTAACAATGAGCAGTTCTTC
NA,TRBV5-4,NA,TRBJ2-7,CASSWWEAYEQYF,TGTGCCAGCAGCTGGTGGGAGGCCTACGAGCAGTACTTC
TRBD2,TRBV7-3,NA,TRBJ2-1,CASSLLSGGFNEQFF,TGTGCCAGCAGCTTATTAAGCGGGGGGTTTAATGAGCAGTTCTTC
TRBD1,TRBV5-8,once,TRBJ2-1,CASSRQGGSYNEQFF,TGTGCCAGCAGCCGACAGGGGGGCTCCTACAATGAGCAGTTCTTC
TRBD1,TRBV7-3,NA,TRBJ2-2,CASSQGAGELFF,TGTGCCAGCAGCCAGGGGGCCGGGGAGCTGTTTTTT
TRBD1,TRBV29-1,NA,TRBJ2-7,CSVNRGYEQYF,TGCAGCGTTAACAGGGGTTACGAGCAGTACTTC
TRBD1,TRBV6-5,NA,TRBJ1-6,CASRRTGRNSPLHF,TGTGCCAGCAGGCGGACAGGTCGTAATTCACCCCTCCACTTT
TRBD2,TRBV4-3,few,TRBJ2-5,CASSLGLAGDQETQYF,TGCGCCAGCAGCCTCGGACTAGCGGGGGATCAAGAGACCCAGTACTTC
TRBD1,TRBV9,NA,TRBJ2-2,CASQGVGNTGELFF,TGTGCCAGTCAGGGGGTAGGTAACACCGGGGAGCTGTTTTTT
NA,TRBV19,NA,TRBJ1-2,CASSATGLPYYGYTF,TGTGCCAGTAGTGCGACAGGACTCCCCTACTATGGCTACACCTTC
TRBD1,TRBV6-4,NA,TRBJ2-3,CASSALGQGSDTQYF,TGTGCCAGCAGTGCACTGGGACAGGGGTCAGATACGCAGTATTTT
TRBD2,TRBV11-2,once,TRBJ2-5,CASRTSGGQETQYF,TGTGCCAGCAGGACTAGCGGGGGACAAGAGACCCAGTACTTC
NA,TRBV7-2,once,TRBJ1-1,CASSLAAGTYTEAFF,TGTGCCAGCAGCTTAGCGGCTGGTACCTACACTGAAGCTTTCTTT
NA,TRBV5-4,few,TRBJ2-3,CASSFLASTDTQYF,TGTGCCAGCAGCTTCCTAGCTAGCACAGATACGCAGTATTTT
NA,TRBV5-4,NA,TRBJ1-3,CASRGGRTGNTIYF,TGTGCCAGCAGGGGGGGACGCACGGGAAACACCATATATTTT
NA,TRBV21-1,few,TRBJ2-3,CASSQRGGVTSTDTQYF,TGTGCCAGCAGCCAGCGGGGGGGGGTAACTAGCACAGATACGCAGTATTTT
TRBD1,TRBV7-6,NA,TRBJ2-7,CASSLGDRGYEQYF,TGTGCCAGCAGCTTAGGGGACAGGGGCTACGAGCAGTACTTC
TRBD1,TRBV6-6,NA,TRBJ1-5,CASSYPGQGGQPQHF,TGTGCCAGCAGTTACCCGGGACAGGGCGGTCAGCCCCAGCATTTT
TRBD1,TRBV4-2,NA,TRBJ1-6,CASSRTTGGDSPLHF,TGTGCCAGCAGCCGCACGACAGGGGGCGATTCACCCCTCCACTTT
NA,TRBV11-3,NA,TRBJ2-7,CASSPLGQIDEQYF,TGTGCCAGCAGCCCGTTGGGACAAATCGACGAGCAGTACTTC
TRBD1,TRBV10-2,NA,TRBJ2-7,CASGPGQGAYEQYF,TGCGCCAGCGGACCGGGACAGGGGGCCTACGAGCAGTACTTC
NA,TRBV4-2,once,TRBJ1-6,CASSQDDSPGRISSYNSPLHF,TGTGCCAGCAGCCAAGATGACTCTCCAGGGAGGATAAGCTCCTATAATTCACCCCTCCACTTT
TRBD2,TRBV19,NA,TRBJ2-1,CASSHRTSGINEQFF,TGTGCCAGTAGTCATCGGACTAGCGGGATAAATGAGCAGTTCTTC
TRBD1,TRBV6-6,NA,TRBJ1-2,CASSGDRVGYTF,TGTGCCAGCAGCGGCGACAGGGTTGGCTACACCTTC
NA,TRBV7-9,NA,TRBJ2-7,CASSPRDTVSYEQYF,TGTGCCAGCAGCCCTCGGGACACGGTGTCCTACGAGCAGTACTTC